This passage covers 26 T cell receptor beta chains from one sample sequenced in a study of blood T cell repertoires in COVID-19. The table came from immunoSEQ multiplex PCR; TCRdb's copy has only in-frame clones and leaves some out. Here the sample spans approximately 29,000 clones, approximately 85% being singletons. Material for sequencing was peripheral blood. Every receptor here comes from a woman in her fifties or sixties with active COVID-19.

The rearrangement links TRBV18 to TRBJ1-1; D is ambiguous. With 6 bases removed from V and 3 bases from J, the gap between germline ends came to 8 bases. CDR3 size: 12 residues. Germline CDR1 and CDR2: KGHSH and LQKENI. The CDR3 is CASSLTDTEAFF. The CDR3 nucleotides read TGTGCCAGCTCCCTTACGGACACTGAAGCTTTCTTT.

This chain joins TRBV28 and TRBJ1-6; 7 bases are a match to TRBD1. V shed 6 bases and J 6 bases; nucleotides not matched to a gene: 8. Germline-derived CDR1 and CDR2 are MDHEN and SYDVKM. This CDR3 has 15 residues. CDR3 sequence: CASSPLTGTNSPLHF. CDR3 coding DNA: TGTGCCAGCAGCCCATTGACAGGGACTAATTCACCCCTCCACTTT.

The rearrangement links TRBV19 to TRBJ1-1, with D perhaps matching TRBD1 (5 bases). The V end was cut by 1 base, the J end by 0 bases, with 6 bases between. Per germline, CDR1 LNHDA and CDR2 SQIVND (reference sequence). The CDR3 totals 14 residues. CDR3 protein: CASSIGGLNTEAFF. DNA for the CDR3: TGTGCCAGTAGTATAGGGGGCCTGAACACTGAAGCTTTCTTT.

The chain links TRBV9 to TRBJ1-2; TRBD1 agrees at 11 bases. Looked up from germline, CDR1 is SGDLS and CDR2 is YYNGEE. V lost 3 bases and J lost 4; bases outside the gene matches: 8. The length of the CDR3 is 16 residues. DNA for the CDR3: TGTGCCAGCAGCGGGACGCACGGGACAGGGGGCTATGGCTACACCTTC. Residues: CASSGTHGTGGYGYTF. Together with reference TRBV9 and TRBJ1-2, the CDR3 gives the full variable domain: DSGVTQTPKHLITATGQRVTLRCSPRSGDLSVYWYQQSLDQGLQFLIQYYNGEERAKGNILERFSAQQFPDLHSELNLSSLELGDSALYFCASSGTHGTGGYGYTFGSGTRLTVV.

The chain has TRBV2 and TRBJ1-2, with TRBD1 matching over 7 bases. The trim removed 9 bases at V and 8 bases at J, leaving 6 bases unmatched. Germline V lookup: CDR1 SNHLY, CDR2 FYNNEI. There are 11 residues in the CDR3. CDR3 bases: TGTGCCAGTCGAGGAGGGGGCGGCTACACCTTC. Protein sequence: CASRGGGGYTF.

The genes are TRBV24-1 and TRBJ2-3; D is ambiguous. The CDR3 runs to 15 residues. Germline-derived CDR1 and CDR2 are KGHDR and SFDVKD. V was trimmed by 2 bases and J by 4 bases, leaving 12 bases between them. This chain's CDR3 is CATSDSKTVSDTQYF. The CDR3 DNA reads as TGTGCCACCAGTGATTCCAAAACGGTGTCAGATACGCAGTATTTT.

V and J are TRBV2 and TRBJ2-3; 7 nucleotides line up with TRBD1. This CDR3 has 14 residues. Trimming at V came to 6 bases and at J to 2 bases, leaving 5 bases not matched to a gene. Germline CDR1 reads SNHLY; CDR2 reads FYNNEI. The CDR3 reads CASRPGQTTDTQYF. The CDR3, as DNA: TGTGCCAGCAGGCCGGGACAGACCACAGATACGCAGTATTTT.

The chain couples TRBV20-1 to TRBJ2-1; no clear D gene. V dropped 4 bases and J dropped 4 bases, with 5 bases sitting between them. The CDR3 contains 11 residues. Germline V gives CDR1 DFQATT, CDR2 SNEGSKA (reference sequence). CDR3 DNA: TGCAGTGCTATCCCGTACAATGAGCAGTTCTTC. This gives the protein CSAIPYNEQFF.

CDR3 in amino acids: CASSIAGVRNTEAFF. Here the CDR3 DNA reads TGTGCCAGTAGTATAGCCGGGGTTCGGAACACTGAAGCTTTCTTT. The genes are TRBV19 and TRBJ1-1, with D unclear. This CDR3 contains 15 residues. Germline assignment: CDR1 LNHDA and CDR2 SQIVND (reference sequence). V was trimmed by 1 base and J by 1 base, leaving 10 bases between them.

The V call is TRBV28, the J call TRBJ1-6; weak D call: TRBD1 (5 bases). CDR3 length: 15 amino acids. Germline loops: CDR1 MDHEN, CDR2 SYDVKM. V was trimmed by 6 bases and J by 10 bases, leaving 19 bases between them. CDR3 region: CASRIPGGRESPLHF. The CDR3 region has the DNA TGTGCCAGCAGGATCCCGGGGGGGAGGGAATCACCCCTCCACTTT.

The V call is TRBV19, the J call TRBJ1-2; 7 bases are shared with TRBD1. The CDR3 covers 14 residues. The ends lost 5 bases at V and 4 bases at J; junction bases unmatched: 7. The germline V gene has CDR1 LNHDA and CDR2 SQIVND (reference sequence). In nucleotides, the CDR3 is TGTGCCAGTAGTCCCCGGGACAGATTCTATGGCTACACCTTC. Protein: CASSPRDRFYGYTF.

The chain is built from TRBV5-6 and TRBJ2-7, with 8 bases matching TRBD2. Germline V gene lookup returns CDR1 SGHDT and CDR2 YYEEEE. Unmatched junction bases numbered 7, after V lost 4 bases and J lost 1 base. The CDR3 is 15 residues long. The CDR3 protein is CASSGRGARSYEQYF. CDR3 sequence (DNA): TGTGCCAGCAGCGGGCGGGGGGCGCGATCCTACGAGCAGTACTTC. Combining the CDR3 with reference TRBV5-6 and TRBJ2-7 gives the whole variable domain DAGVTQSPTHLIKTRGQQVTLRCSPKSGHDTVSWYQQALGQGPQFIFQYYEEEERQRGNFPDRFSGHQFPNYSSELNVNALLLGDSALYLCASSGRGARSYEQYFGPGTRLTVT.

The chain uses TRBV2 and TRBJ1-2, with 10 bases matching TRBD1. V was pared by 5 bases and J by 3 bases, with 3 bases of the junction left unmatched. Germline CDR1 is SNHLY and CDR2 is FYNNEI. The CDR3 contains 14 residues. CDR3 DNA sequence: TGTGCCAGCAGTTTGGACAGGGGGGACTATGGCTACACCTTC. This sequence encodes CASSLDRGDYGYTF.

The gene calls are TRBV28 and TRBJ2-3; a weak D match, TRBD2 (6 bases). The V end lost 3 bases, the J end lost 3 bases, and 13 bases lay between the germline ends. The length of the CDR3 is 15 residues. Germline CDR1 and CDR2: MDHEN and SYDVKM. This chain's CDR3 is CASSLGLTGTDTQYF. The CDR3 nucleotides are TGTGCCAGCAGTTTGGGACTTACAGGAACAGATACGCAGTATTTT.

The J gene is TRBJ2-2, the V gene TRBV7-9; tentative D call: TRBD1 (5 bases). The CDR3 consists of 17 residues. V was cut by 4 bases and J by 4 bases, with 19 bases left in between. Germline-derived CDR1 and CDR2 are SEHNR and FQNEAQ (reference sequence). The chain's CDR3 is CASSSDDRTGFTGELFF. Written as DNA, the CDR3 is TGTGCCAGCAGCTCAGACGACAGAACTGGATTCACCGGGGAGCTGTTTTTT.

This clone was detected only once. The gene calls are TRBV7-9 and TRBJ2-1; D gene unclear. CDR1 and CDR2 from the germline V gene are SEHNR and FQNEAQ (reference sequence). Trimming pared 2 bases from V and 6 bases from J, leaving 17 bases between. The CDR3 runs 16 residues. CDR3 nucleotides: TGTGCCAGCAGCTTATCCCCGGCAGTTTCGGGCAATGAGCAGTTCTTC. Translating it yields CASSLSPAVSGNEQFF. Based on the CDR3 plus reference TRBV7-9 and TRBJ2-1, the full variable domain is DTGVSQNPRHKITKRGQNVTFRCDPISEHNRLYWYRQTLGQGPEFLTYFQNEAQLEKSRLLSDRFSAERPKGSFSTLEIQRTEQGDSAMYLCASSLSPAVSGNEQFFGPGTRLTVL.

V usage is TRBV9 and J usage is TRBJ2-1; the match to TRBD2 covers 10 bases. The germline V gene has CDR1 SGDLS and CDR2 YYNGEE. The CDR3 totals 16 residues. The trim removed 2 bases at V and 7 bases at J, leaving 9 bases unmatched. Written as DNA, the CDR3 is TGTGCCAGCAGCGTTTCCAGCGGGGGGGGCCGAAATGAGCAGTTCTTC. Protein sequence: CASSVSSGGGRNEQFF.

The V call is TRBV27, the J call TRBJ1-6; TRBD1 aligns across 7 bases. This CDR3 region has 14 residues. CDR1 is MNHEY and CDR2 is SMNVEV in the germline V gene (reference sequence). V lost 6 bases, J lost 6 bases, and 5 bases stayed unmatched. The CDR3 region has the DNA TGTGCCAGCAGCTCCGGGACAGCTAATTCACCCCTCCACTTT. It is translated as CASSSGTANSPLHF.

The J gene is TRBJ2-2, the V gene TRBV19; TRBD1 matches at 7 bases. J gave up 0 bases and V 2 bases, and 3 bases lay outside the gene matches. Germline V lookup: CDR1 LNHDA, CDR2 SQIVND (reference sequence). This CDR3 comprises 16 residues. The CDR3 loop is CASSIMGTANTGELFF. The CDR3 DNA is TGTGCCAGTAGTATAATGGGGACAGCGAACACCGGGGAGCTGTTTTTT.

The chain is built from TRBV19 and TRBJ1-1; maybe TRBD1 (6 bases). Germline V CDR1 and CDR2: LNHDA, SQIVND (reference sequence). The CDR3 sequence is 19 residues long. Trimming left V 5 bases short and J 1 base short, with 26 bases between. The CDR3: CASSDAGALLTTQNTEAFF. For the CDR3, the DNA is TGTGCCAGTAGTGATGCAGGGGCCTTACTAACGACCCAGAACACTGAAGCTTTCTTT.

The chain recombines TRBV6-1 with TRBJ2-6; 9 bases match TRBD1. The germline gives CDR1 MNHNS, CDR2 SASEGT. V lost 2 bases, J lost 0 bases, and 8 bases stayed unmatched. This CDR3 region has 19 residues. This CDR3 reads CASSEPTTGGVSGANVLTF. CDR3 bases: TGTGCCAGCAGTGAACCAACGACAGGGGGGGTCTCTGGGGCCAACGTCCTGACTTTC.

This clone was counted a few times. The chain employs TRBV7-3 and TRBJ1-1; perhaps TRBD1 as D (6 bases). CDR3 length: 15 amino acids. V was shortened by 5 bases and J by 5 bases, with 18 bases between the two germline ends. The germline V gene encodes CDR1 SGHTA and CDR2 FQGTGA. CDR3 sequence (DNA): TGTGCCAGCAGCCCCCTTGAAGGGGGACGGACTGAAGCTTTCTTT. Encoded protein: CASSPLEGGRTEAFF.

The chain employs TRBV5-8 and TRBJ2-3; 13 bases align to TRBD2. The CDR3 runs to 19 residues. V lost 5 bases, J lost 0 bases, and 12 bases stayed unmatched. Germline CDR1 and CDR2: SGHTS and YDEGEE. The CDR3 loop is CASSYPRLAGGHSTDTQYF. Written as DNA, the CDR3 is TGTGCCAGCAGTTACCCTAGACTAGCGGGGGGCCATAGCACAGATACGCAGTATTTT.

CDR3: CASMQGLAGGVDTQYF. The CDR3 DNA sequence: TGTGCCAGCATGCAAGGACTAGCGGGAGGGGTAGATACGCAGTATTTT. J is TRBJ2-3 and V is TRBV2, with 15 bases that match TRBD2. The CDR3 has 16 residues. Looked up from germline, CDR1 is SNHLY and CDR2 is FYNNEI. The junction had 7 bases not matched to a gene; V was cut back by 7 bases and J by 5 bases. The full variable domain, rest sourced from reference TRBV2 and TRBJ2-3, is EPEVTQTPSHQVTQMGQEVILRCVPISNHLYFYWYRQILGQKVEFLVSFYNNEISEKSEIFDDQFSVERPDGSNFTLKIRSTKLEDSAMYFCASMQGLAGGVDTQYFGPGTRLTVL.

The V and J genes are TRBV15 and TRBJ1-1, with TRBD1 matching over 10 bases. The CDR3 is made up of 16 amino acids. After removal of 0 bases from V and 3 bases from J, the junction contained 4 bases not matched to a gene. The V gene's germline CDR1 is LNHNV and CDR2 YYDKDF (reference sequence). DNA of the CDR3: TGTGCCACCAGCAGAGATCGGACAGGGGGGGACACTGAAGCTTTCTTT. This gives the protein CATSRDRTGGDTEAFF. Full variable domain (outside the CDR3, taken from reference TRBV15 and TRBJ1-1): DAMVIQNPRYQVTQFGKPVTLSCSQTLNHNVMYWYQQKSSQAPKLLFHYYDKDFNNEADTPDNFQSRRPNTSFCFLDIRSPGLGDTAMYLCATSRDRTGGDTEAFFGQGTRLTVV.

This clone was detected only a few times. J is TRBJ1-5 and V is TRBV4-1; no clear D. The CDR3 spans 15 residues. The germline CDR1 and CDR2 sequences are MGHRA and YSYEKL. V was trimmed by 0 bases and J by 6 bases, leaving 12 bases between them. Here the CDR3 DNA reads TGCGCCAGCAGCCAAGAACCCGGTCCCGGTCAGCCCCAGCATTTT. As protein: CASSQEPGPGQPQHF.